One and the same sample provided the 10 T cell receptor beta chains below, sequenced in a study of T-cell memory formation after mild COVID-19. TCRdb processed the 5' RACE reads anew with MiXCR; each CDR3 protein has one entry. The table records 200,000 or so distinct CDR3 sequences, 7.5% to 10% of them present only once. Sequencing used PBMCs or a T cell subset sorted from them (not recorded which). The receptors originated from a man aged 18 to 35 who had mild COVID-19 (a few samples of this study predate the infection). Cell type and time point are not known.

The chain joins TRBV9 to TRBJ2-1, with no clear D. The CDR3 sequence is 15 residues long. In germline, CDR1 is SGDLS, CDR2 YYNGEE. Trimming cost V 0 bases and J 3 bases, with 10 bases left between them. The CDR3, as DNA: TGTGCCAGCAGCGTAGCTGGAAACAGCTACAATGAGCAGTTCTTC. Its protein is CASSVAGNSYNEQFF.

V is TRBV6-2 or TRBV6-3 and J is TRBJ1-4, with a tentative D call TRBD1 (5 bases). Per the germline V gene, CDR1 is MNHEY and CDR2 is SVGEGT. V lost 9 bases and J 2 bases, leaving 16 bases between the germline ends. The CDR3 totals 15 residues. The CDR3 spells CASLTPRGTNEKLFF. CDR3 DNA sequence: TGTGCCAGTCTCACTCCGCGGGGGACTAATGAAAAACTGTTTTTT.

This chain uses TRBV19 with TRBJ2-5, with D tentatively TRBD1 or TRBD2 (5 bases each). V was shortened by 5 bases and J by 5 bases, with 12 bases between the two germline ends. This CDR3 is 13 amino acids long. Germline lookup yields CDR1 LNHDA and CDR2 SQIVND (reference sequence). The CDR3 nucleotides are TGTGCCAGTAGTTGGGGGTCGAGGGAGACCCAGTACTTC. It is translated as CASSWGSRETQYF.

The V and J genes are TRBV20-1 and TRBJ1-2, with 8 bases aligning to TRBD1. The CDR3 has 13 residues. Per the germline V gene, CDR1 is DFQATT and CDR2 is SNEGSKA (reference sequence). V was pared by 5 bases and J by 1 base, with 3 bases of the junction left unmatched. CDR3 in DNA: TGCAGTGCTGGGACAGGCCTTAACTATGGCTACACCTTC. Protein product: CSAGTGLNYGYTF.

CDR3 region: CASSQEGVGVEETQYF. DNA of the CDR3: TGCGCCAGCAGCCAAGAAGGGGTGGGCGTAGAAGAGACCCAGTACTTC. The chain recombines TRBV4-1 with TRBJ2-5; D is possibly TRBD1 (5 bases). The germline CDR1 and CDR2 sequences are MGHRA and YSYEKL. V shed 0 bases and J shed 3 bases, with 14 bases lying between them. The CDR3 has 16 amino acids.

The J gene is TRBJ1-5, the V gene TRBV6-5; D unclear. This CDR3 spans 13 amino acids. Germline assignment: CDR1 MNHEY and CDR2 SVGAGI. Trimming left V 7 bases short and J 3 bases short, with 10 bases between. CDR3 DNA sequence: TGTGCCAGCAAGGAGGGCTACAATCAGCCCCAGCATTTT. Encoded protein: CASKEGYNQPQHF.

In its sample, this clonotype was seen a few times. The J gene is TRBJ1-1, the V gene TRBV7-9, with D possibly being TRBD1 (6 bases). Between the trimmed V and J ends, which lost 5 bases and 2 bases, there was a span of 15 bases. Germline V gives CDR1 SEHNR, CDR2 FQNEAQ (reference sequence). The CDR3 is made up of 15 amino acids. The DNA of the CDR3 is TGTGCCAGCAGCGCCAGGACAGCAGCAAACACTGAAGCTTTCTTT. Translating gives CASSARTAANTEAFF.

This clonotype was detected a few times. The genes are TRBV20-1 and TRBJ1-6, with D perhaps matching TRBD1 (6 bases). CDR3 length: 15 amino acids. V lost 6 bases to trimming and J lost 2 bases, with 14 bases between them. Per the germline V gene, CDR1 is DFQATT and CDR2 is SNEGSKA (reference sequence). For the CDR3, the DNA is TGCAGTGCCCGGGACGGACAGCCCTATAATTCACCCCTCCACTTT. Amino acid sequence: CSARDGQPYNSPLHF.

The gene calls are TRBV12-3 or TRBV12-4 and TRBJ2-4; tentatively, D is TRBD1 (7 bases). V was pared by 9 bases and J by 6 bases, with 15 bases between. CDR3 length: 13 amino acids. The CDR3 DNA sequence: TGTGCCAGTAAACAGGGGAGGTTAAACATTCAGTACTTC. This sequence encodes CASKQGRLNIQYF.

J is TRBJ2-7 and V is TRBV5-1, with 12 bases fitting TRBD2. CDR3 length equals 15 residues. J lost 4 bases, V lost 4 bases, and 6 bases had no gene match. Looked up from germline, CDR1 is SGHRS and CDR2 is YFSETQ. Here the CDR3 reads CASSAQGTSGYEQYF. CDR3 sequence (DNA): TGCGCCAGCAGCGCCCAAGGGACTAGCGGGTACGAGCAGTACTTC.